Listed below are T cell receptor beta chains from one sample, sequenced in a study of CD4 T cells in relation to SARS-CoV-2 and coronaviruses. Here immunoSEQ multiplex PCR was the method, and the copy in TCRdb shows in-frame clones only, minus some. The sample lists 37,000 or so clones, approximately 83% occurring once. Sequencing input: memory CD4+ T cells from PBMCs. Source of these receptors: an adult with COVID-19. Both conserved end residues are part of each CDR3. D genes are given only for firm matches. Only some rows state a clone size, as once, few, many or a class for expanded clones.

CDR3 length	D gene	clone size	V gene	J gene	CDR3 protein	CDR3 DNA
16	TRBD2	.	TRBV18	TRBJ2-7	CASSPFAGGSGYEQYF	TGTGCCAGCTCCCCCTTCGCGGGAGGGAGCGGGTACGAGCAGTACTTC
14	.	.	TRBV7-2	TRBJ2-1	CASSLEGLHNEQFF	TGTGCCAGCAGCTTAGAGGGATTACACAATGAGCAGTTCTTC
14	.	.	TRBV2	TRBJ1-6	CASSDSSYNSPLHF	TGTGCCAGCAGTGACAGCTCCTATAATTCACCCCTCCACTTT
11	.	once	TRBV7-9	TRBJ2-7	CASSPVDEQYF	TGTGCCAGCAGCCCTGTGGACGAGCAGTACTTC
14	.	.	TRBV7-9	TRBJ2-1	CASSRDLTYNEQFF	TGTGCCAGCAGCCGCGATTTGACTTACAATGAGCAGTTCTTC
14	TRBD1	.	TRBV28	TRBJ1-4	CASSLGQGDEKLFF	TGTGCCAGCAGCCTGGGACAGGGCGACGAAAAACTGTTTTTT
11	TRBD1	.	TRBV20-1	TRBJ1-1	CSASETGEAFF	TGCAGTGCTAGTGAGACAGGGGAAGCTTTCTTT
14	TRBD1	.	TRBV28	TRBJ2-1	CASSSTDRGKEQFF	TGTGCCAGCAGTTCAACGGACAGGGGAAAAGAGCAGTTCTTC
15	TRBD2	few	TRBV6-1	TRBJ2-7	CASSEMAGDSYEQYF	TGTGCCAGCAGTGAGATGGCGGGAGACTCCTACGAGCAGTACTTC
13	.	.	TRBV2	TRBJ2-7	CASRSDYTYEQYF	TGTGCCAGCAGGTCAGACTATACCTACGAGCAGTACTTC
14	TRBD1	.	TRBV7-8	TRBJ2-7	CASGRDRGSYEQYF	TGTGCCAGCGGACGGGACAGGGGCTCCTACGAGCAGTACTTC
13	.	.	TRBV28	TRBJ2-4	CASSQDSQRGQYF	TGTGCCAGCAGCCAGGACTCGCAAAGGGGTCAGTACTTC
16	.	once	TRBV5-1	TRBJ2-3	CASSSRGLTSTDTQYF	TGCGCCAGCAGCTCCAGGGGTTTAACTAGCACAGATACGCAGTATTTT
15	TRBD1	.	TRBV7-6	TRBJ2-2	CASGEGTGSAGELFF	TGTGCCAGCGGCGAGGGGACAGGGTCTGCCGGGGAGCTGTTTTTT
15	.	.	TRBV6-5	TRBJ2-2	CASSPGHPNTGELFF	TGTGCCAGCAGTCCGGGACACCCGAACACCGGGGAGCTGTTTTTT
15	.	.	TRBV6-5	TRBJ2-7	CASSYKAAGIGEQYF	TGTGCCAGCAGTTATAAGGCCGCAGGGATAGGCGAGCAGTACTTC
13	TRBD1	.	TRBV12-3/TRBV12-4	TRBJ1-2	CASSIQGNRGYTF	TGTGCCAGCAGTATACAGGGGAATCGAGGCTACACCTTC
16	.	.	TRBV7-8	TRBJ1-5	CASSNARGASNQPQHF	TGTGCCAGCAGCAACGCAAGGGGCGCGAGCAATCAGCCCCAGCATTTT
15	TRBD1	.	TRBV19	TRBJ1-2	CASSKERTGDYGYTF	TGTGCCAGTAGTAAGGAGCGCACAGGGGACTATGGCTACACCTTC
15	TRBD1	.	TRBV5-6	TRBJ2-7	CASSSFRDRGQEQYF	TGTGCCAGCAGCTCTTTCCGGGACAGGGGGCAAGAGCAGTACTTC
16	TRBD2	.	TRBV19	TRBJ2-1	CASSAGGAGLSNEQFF	TGTGCCAGTAGTGCCGGGGGGGCCGGATTATCCAATGAGCAGTTCTTC
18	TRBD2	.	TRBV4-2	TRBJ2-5	CASSQGTSGMVYQETQYF	TGTGCCAGCAGCCAAGGGACTAGCGGCATGGTGTACCAAGAGACCCAGTACTTC
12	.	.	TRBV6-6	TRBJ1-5	CASSYQDQPQHF	TGTGCCAGCAGTTACCAGGATCAGCCCCAGCATTTT
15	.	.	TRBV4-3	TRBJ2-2	CASSQEVRHTGELFF	TGCGCCAGCAGCCAAGAAGTTCGTCACACCGGGGAGCTGTTTTTT
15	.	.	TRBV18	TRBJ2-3	CASSPSIASVDTQYF	TGTGCCAGCTCACCTTCCATAGCCAGTGTAGATACGCAGTATTTT
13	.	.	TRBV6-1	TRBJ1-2	CASSEYRADGYTF	TGTGCCAGCAGTGAATACAGGGCGGACGGCTACACCTTC
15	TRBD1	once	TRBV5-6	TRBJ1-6	CASSLWGRGFVPLHF	TGTGCCAGCAGCTTGTGGGGCAGGGGGTTTGTACCCCTCCACTTT
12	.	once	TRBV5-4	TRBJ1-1	CASSRRQAEAFF	TGTGCCAGCAGCCGAAGACAGGCAGAAGCTTTCTTT
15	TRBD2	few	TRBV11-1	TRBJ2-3	CASSPTGTRSPTQYF	TGTGCCAGCAGCCCGACCGGGACTAGGTCCCCTACGCAGTATTTT
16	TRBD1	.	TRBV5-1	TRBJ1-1	CASSSPGQGKDTEAFF	TGCGCCAGCAGCTCTCCGGGACAGGGGAAGGACACTGAAGCTTTCTTT
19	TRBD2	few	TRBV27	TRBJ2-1	CASSFLASGPLSSYNEQFF	TGTGCCAGCAGTTTCCTGGCTAGCGGGCCACTTTCCTCCTACAATGAGCAGTTCTTC
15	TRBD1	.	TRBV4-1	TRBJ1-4	CASSQPGTGNEKLFF	TGCGCCAGCAGCCAACCCGGGACAGGCAACGAAAAACTGTTTTTT
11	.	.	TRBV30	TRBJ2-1	CAWSGYNEQFF	TGTGCCTGGAGTGGTTACAATGAGCAGTTCTTC
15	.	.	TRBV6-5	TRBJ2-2	CASSPMGTNTGELFF	TGTGCCAGCTCCCCTATGGGGACGAACACCGGGGAGCTGTTTTTT
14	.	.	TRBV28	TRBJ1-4	CASTSQDSNEKLFF	TGTGCCAGCACCTCACAGGACAGCAATGAAAAACTGTTTTTT
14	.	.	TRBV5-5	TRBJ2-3	CASSPNAGTDTQYF	TGTGCCAGCAGCCCGAATGCGGGCACAGATACGCAGTATTTT
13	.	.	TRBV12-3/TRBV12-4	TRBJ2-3	CASSSGIPDTQYF	TGTGCCAGCAGTTCGGGAATCCCAGATACGCAGTATTTT
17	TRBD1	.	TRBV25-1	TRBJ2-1	CASSDSGGTGVYNEQFF	TGTGCCAGCAGTGATTCAGGGGGGACAGGCGTTTACAATGAGCAGTTCTTC
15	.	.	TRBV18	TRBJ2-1	CASSPRRGSYNEQFF	TGTGCCAGCTCCCCGAGGCGGGGCTCCTACAATGAGCAGTTCTTC
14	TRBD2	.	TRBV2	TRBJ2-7	CASAVTSGTYEQYF	TGTGCCAGCGCCGTGACTAGCGGCACTTACGAGCAGTACTTC
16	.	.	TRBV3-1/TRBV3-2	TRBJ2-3	CASSTGSRRQTDTQYF	TGTGCCAGCAGCACAGGTAGCCGGCGCCAAACAGATACGCAGTATTTT
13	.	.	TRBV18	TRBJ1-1	CASSPPGGTEAFF	TGTGCCAGCTCACCACCGGGGGGCACTGAAGCTTTCTTT
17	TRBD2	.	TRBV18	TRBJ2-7	CASSPRLAGGTFYEQYF	TGTGCCAGCTCACCTAGACTAGCGGGAGGCACTTTCTACGAGCAGTACTTC
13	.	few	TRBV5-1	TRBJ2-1	CASRPGFGNEQFF	TGCGCCAGCAGGCCAGGGTTCGGCAATGAGCAGTTCTTC
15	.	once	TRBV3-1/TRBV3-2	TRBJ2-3	CASSQVLRALDTQYF	TGTGCCAGCAGCCAAGTGCTCAGGGCCCTAGATACGCAGTATTTT
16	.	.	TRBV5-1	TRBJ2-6	CASSLATGSGANVLTF	TGCGCCAGCAGCTTGGCGACAGGATCTGGGGCCAACGTCCTGACTTTC
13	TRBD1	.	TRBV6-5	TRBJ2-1	CASSDRGHDEQFF	TGTGCCAGCAGCGACAGGGGGCACGACGAGCAGTTCTTC
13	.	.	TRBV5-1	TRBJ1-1	CASSLYPEVEAFF	TGCGCCAGCAGCTTGTATCCCGAAGTTGAAGCTTTCTTT
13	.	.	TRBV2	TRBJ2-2	CAREGRDTGELFF	TGTGCCAGAGAGGGAAGGGACACCGGGGAGCTGTTTTTT
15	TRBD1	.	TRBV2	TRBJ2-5	CASSESPTGVETQYF	TGTGCCAGCAGTGAATCGCCCACAGGGGTGGAGACCCAGTACTTC